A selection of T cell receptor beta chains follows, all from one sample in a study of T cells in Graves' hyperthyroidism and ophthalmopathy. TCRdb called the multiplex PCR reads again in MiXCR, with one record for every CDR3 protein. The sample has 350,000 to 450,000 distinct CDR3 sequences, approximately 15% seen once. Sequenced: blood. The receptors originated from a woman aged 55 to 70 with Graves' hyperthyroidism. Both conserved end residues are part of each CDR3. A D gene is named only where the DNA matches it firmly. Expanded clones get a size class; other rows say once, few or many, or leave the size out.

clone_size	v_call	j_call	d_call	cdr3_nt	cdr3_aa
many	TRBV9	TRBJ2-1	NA	TGTGCCAGCAGCGTAGCTCCCAGCTCAAACAATGAGCAGTTCTTC	CASSVAPSSNNEQFF
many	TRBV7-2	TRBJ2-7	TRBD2	TGTGCCAGCAGCTTATCGGGGGGAGGGACCTACGAGCAGTACTTC	CASSLSGGGTYEQYF
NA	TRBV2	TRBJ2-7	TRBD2	TGTGCCAGCAGTGATGTGGGCGGGAGACCCTACGAGCAGTACTTC	CASSDVGGRPYEQYF
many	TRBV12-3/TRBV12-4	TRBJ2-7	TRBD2	TGTGCCAGCAGTCTGGGACTAGCGGGAGAGGGGGTTCAGTACGAGCAGTACTTC	CASSLGLAGEGVQYEQYF
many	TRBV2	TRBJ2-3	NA	TGTGCCAGCAGTGTAGGGTCCCCGGGAGTGTTAACAGATACGCAGTATTTT	CASSVGSPGVLTDTQYF
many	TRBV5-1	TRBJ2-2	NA	TGCGCCAGCAGCTTGCAAGGGGTCGGGGAGCTGTTTTTT	CASSLQGVGELFF
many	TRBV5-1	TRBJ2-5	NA	TGCGCCAGCAGCAAAACCGGGACCATCCAAGAGACCCAGTACTTC	CASSKTGTIQETQYF
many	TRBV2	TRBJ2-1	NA	TGTGCCAGCAGTCGTTTACCTCGGGTAAATGAGCAGTTCTTC	CASSRLPRVNEQFF
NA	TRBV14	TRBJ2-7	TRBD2	TGTGCCAGCAGCAAACATTCGGCCTCGCGACTAGCGGGAGGCCTCTACGAGCAGTACTTC	CASSKHSASRLAGGLYEQYF
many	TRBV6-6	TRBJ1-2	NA	TGTGCCAGCAGTTACTCAGCGGAGAACTATGGCTACACCTTC	CASSYSAENYGYTF
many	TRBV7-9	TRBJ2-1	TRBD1	TGTGCCAGCAGCCCCCCCTATGGACAGGGAAATGAGCAGTTCTTC	CASSPPYGQGNEQFF
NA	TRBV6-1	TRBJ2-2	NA	TGTGCCAGCATCACCCACTACGGGGAGCTGTTTTTT	CASITHYGELFF
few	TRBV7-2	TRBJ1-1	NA	TGTGCCAGCAGCTTAGCGGGGGGGCTTGGCACTGAAGCTTTCTTT	CASSLAGGLGTEAFF
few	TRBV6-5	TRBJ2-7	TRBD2	TGTGCCAGCAGTTACCGAACGGGGGGGGAGCAGTACTTC	CASSYRTGGEQYF
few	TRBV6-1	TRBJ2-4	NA	TGTGCCAGCAGTGAGGTAGTGGGAGGCGGAAACATTCAGTACTTC	CASSEVVGGGNIQYF
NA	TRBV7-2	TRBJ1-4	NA	TGTGCCAGCAGCTTATTCCCGGGAAAAACTAACGAAAAACTGTTTTTT	CASSLFPGKTNEKLFF
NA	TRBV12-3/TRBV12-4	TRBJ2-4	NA	TGTGCCACCGTAGGAGAGGCAGGGGTTGAGTACTTC	CATVGEAGVEYF
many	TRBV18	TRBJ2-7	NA	TGTGCCAGCTCACCACTCAGTAGTACCGACGAGCAGTACTTC	CASSPLSSTDEQYF
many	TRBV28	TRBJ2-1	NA	TGTGCCAGCAGTTTTGGGCAGGGGATCGGTGAGCAGTTCTTC	CASSFGQGIGEQFF
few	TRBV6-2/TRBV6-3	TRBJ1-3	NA	TGTGCCATCGTCCCAAGGATCCCTGGAAACACCATATATTTT	CAIVPRIPGNTIYF
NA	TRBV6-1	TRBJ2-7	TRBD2	TGTGCCAGCATGAGCGGGAGATCCTACGAGCAGTACTTC	CASMSGRSYEQYF
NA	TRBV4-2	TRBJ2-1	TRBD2	TGTGCCAGCAGCCACACGAGCGGGAGAGGGCCCTACAATGAGCAGTTCTTC	CASSHTSGRGPYNEQFF
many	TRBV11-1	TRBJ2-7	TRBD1	TGTGCCAGCAGCCAAGGACAGGGGATGTCCTACGAGCAGTACTTC	CASSQGQGMSYEQYF
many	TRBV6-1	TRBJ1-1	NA	TGTGCCAGCAGTGAAAACCCGGTCAGGGCTGAAGCTTTCTTT	CASSENPVRAEAFF
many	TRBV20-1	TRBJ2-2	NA	TGCAGTGCTAGAGAGGGGAACACCGGGGAGCTGTTTTTT	CSAREGNTGELFF
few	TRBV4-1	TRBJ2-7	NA	TGCGCCAGCAGCCGCACCTGGGGATCCTACGAGCAGTACTTC	CASSRTWGSYEQYF
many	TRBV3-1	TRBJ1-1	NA	TGTGCCAGCAGCCAACCGGACCGGGACGGTGAAGCTTTCTTT	CASSQPDRDGEAFF
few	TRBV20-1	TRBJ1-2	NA	TGCAGTGCTAGGTTCGGTCCCGGTGATGGCTACACCTTC	CSARFGPGDGYTF
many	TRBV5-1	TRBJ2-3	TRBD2	TGCGCCAGCAGCTTCACCGGCCAAGCGGGAGGGCGGGGAGATACGCAGTATTTT	CASSFTGQAGGRGDTQYF
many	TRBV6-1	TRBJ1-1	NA	TGTGCCAGCAGATCCTATCGGGGGGGAGCTTTCTTT	CASRSYRGGAFF
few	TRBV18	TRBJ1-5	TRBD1	TGTGCCAGCTCGCCACAGGGGGCGCCTCAGCCCCAGCATTTT	CASSPQGAPQPQHF
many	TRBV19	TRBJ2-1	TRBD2	TGTGCCAGTAGTAGGCTAGCGGGAGGGCCTCGGAATGAGCAGTTCTTC	CASSRLAGGPRNEQFF
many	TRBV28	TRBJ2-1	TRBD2	TGTGCCAGCACATTAAGCGGGGGCCCTTACAATGAGCAGTTCTTC	CASTLSGGPYNEQFF
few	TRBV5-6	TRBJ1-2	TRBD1	TGTGCCAGCAGCCCAGGACAGGGAAGCACATATGGCTACACCTTC	CASSPGQGSTYGYTF
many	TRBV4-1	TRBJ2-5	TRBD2	TGCGCCAGCAGCCAAGAATCTAGCGGGAATGTGACCCAGTACTTC	CASSQESSGNVTQYF
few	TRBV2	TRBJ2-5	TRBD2	TGTGCCAGCACTCCAGATAGCGGGGGGGCCAGGGAGACCCAGTACTTC	CASTPDSGGARETQYF
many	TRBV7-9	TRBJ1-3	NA	TGTGCCAGCAGCTTGGGGACTCTTGGCTCTGGAAACACCATATATTTT	CASSLGTLGSGNTIYF
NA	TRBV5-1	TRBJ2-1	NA	TGCACCAGCAGCTTAATAGCGAGCTCCTACAATGAGCAGTTCTTC	CTSSLIASSYNEQFF
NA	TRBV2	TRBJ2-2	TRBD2	TGTGCCAGCACTCGGGGATGGACTAGCGGGAGGAGTATCGGGGAGCTGTTTTTT	CASTRGWTSGRSIGELFF
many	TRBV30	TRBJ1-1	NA	TGTGCCTGGAGTGTACAGTCTGAAGCTTTCTTT	CAWSVQSEAFF
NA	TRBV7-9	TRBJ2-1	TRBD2	TGTGCCAGCAGCCACAGCACAGTGGCGGGAGGGCCGGGTAATGAGCAGTTCTTC	CASSHSTVAGGPGNEQFF
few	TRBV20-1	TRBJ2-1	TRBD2	TGCAGTGCTAGGAAGTTGTGGGGACTAGCGGGCAATGAGCAGTTCTTC	CSARKLWGLAGNEQFF
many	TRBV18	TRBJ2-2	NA	TGTGCCAGCTCATCGATAAACACCGGGGAGCTGTTTTTT	CASSSINTGELFF
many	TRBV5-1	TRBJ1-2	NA	TGCGCCAGCAGCTTGCAGGGTGCACTCGCGGGCTACACCTTC	CASSLQGALAGYTF
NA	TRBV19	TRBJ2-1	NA	TGTGCCAGTACCCCACTTCCGACTAGTAATGAGCAGTTCTTC	CASTPLPTSNEQFF
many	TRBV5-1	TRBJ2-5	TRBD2	TGCGCCAGCAGCCGCGGGGGGGGCGAAGAGACCCAGTACTTC	CASSRGGGEETQYF
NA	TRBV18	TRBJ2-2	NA	TGTGCCAGCTCACCAGTCAACCCGAACACCGGGGAGCTGTTTTTT	CASSPVNPNTGELFF
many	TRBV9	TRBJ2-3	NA	TGTGCCAGCAGCGTAGCTGCCGGACCGCAGTATTTT	CASSVAAGPQYF
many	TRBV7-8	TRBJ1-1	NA	TGTGCCAGCACTGCGGACAACCTGAACACTGAAGCTTTCTTT	CASTADNLNTEAFF
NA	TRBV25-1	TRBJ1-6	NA	TGTGCCAGCAGGGGGACACCATCGGAACTAGTTAATAATTCACCCCTCCACTTT	CASRGTPSELVNNSPLHF
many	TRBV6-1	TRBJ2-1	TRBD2	TGTGCCAGCAGGCATCTAGCGGGCTCCTACAATGAGCAGTTCTTC	CASRHLAGSYNEQFF